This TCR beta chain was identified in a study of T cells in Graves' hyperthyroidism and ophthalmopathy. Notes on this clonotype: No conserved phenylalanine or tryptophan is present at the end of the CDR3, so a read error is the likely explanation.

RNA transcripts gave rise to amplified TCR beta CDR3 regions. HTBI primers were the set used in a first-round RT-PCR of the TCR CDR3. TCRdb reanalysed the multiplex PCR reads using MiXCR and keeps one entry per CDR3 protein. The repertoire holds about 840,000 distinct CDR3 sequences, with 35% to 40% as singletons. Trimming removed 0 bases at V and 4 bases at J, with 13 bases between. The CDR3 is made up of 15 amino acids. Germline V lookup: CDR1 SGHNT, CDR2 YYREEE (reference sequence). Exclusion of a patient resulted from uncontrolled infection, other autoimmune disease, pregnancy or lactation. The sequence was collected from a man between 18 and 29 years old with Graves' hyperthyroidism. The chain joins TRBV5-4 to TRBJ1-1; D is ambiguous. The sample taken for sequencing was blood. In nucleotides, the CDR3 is TGTGCCAGCAGCTTGGCGGCAGAAGGGAGCACTGAAGCTTTCCTT. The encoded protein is CASSLAAEGSTEAFL.